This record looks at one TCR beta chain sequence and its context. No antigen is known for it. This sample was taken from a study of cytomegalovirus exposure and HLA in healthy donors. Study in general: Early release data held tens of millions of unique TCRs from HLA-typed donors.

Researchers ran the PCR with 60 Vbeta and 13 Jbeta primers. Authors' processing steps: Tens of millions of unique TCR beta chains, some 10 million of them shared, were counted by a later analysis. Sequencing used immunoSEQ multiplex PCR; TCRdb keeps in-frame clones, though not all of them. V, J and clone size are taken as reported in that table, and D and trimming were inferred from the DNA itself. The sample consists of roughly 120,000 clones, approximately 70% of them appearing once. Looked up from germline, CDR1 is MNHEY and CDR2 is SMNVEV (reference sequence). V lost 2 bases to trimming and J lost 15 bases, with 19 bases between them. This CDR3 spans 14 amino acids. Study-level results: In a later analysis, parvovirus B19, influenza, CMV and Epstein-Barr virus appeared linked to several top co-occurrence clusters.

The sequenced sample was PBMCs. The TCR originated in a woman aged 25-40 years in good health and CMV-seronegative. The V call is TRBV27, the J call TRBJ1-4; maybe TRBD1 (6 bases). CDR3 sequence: CASSLRNDRTGLFF. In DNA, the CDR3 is TGTGCCAGCAGTTTACGGAATGACAGGACCGGATTGTTTTTT. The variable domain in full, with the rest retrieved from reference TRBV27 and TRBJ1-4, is EAQVTQNPRYLITVTGKKLTVTCSQNMNHEYMSWYRQDPGLGLRQIYYSMNVEVTDKGDVPEGYKVSRKEKRNFPLILESPSPNQTSLYFCASSLRNDRTGLFFGSGTQLSVL.